The clone carrying this TCR beta chain has a count of ten or more. The antigen remains undetermined. This sample is part of a study of Graves' ophthalmopathy and Graves' hyperthyroidism. Whole-study findings and limits: Predictions made by the model for ophthalmopathy progression reached 65% to 71% sensitivity and around 73% specificity. The majority of expanded thyroid clonotypes above 0.001 frequency also occurred in blood.

The CDR3 extends over 11 amino acids. Germline values: CDR1 MNHNS, CDR2 SASEGT. Trimming shortened V by 4 bases and J by 5 bases, and 6 bases separated the two germline ends. Amplification of TCR beta CDR3 regions used RNA transcripts. After a first-round RT-PCR with HTBI primers, a second-round multiplex PCR was run. TCRdb passed the multiplex PCR reads through MiXCR, listing each CDR3 protein once. The sample shows around 1.1 million distinct CDR3 sequences, around a third of them seen only once. Participants with hyperthyroidism, aged 18 to 65, were newly diagnosed with under 2 months' duration. Serum thyroxine and TRAb, along with clinical symptoms, thyroid ultrasound and orbital computed tomography, were what diagnosis relied on.

The sequence was collected from an adult man with Graves' hyperthyroidism. The rearrangement uses TRBV6-1 and TRBJ2-7; unclear D gene. Sequenced sample: peripheral blood or thyroid tissue (not recorded which). CDR3 bases: TGTGCCAGCAGTGCGTGGGACGAGCAGTACTTC. Its protein is CASSAWDEQYF.